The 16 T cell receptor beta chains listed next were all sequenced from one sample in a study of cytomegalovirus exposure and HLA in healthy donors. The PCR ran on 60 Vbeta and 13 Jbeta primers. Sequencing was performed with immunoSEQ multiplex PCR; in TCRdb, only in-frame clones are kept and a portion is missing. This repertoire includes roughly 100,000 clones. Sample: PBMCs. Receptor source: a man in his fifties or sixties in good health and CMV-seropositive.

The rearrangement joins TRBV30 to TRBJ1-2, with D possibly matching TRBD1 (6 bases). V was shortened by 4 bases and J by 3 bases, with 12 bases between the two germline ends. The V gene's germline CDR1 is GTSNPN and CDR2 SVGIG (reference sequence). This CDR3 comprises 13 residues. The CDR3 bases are TGTGCCTGGAAGGGGGAAGCGGACTATGGCTACACCTTC. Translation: CAWKGEADYGYTF.

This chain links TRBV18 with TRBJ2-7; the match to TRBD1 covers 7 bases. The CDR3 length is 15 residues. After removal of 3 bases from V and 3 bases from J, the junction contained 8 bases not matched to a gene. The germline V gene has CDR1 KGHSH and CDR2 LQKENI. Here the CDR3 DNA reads TGTGCCAGCTCACCCGAAACAGGGGCGGACTACGAGCAGTACGTC. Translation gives CASSPETGADYEQYV.

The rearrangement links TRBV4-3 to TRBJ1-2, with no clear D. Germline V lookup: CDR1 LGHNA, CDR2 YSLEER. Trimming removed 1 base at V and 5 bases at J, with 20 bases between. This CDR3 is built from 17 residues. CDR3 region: CASSQGGEGWGLYGYTF. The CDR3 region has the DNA TGCGCCAGCAGCCAAGGTGGCGAGGGCTGGGGTTTATATGGCTACACCTTC.

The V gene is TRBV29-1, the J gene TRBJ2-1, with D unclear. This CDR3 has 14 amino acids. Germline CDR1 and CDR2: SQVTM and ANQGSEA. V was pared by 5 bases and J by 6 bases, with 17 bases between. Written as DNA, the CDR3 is TGCAGCGTTACCCGCAGTCCCTCGGGCAATGAGCAGTTCTTC. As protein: CSVTRSPSGNEQFF.

The CDR3 coding sequence is TGTGCCAGCAGACTAGCGGAATACGAGCAGTACTTC. Translated, it gives CASRLAEYEQYF. The chain is built from TRBV11-2 and TRBJ2-7; 8 nucleotides align to TRBD2. V lost 6 bases to trimming and J lost 4 bases; unmatched junction nucleotides: 2. The germline V gene encodes CDR1 SGHAT and CDR2 FQNNGV. The CDR3 has 12 residues.

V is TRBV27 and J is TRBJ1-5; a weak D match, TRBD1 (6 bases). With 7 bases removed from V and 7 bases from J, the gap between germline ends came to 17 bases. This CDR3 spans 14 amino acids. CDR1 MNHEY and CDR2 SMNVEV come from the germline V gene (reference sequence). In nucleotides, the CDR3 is TGTGCCAGCACCCTTTCGCCAGGGACACAGCCCCAGCATTTT. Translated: CASTLSPGTQPQHF.

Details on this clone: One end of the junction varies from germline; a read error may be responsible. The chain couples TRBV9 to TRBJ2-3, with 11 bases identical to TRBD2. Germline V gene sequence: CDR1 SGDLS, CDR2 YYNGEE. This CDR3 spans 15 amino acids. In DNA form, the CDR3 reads TGTGTCAGCAGCGTACTAGCGGGAGTGTTGGATACGCAGTATTTT. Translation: CVSSVLAGVLDTQYF.

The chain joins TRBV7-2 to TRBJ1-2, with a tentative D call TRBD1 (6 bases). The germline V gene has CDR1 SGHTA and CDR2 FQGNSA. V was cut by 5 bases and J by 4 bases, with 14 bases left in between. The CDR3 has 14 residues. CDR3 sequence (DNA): TGTGCCAGCAGCCCGGTCGACAGGCTCTATGGCTACACCTTC. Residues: CASSPVDRLYGYTF.

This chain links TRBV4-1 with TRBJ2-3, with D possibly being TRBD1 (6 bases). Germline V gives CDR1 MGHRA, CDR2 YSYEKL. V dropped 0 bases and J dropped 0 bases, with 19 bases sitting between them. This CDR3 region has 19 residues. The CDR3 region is CASSQDGREGGPSTDTQYF. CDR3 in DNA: TGCGCCAGCAGCCAAGATGGACGGGAAGGGGGTCCTAGCACAGATACGCAGTATTTT.

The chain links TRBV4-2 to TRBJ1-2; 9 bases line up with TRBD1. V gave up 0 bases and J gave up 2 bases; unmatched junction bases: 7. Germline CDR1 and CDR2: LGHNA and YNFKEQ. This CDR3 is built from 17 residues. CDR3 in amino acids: CASSQEGGQGGNYGYTF. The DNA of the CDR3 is TGTGCCAGCAGCCAAGAAGGGGGACAGGGCGGCAACTATGGCTACACCTTC.

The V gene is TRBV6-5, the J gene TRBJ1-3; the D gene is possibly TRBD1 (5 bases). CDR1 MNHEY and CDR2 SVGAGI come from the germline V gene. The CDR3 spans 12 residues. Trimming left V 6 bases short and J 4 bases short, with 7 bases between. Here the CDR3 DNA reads TGTGCCAGCAGGACAGACGGAAACACCATATATTTT. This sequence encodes CASRTDGNTIYF.

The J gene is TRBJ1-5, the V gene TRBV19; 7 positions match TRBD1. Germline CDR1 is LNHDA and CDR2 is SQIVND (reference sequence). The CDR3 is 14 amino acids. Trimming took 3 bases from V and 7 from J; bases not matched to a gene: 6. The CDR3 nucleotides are TGTGCCAGTAGTATCGGACAGGCGCGGCAGCCCCAGCATTTT. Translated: CASSIGQARQPQHF.

The CDR3 sequence is CASSVGGGANTEAFF. The CDR3 DNA reads TGTGCCAGCAGCGTAGGCGGAGGGGCGAACACTGAAGCTTTCTTT. The chain has TRBV9 and TRBJ1-1; TRBD1 is a possible D gene (5 bases). Trimming took 0 bases from V and 1 from J, leaving 10 bases between them. The CDR3 covers 15 residues. The germline V gene encodes CDR1 SGDLS and CDR2 YYNGEE.

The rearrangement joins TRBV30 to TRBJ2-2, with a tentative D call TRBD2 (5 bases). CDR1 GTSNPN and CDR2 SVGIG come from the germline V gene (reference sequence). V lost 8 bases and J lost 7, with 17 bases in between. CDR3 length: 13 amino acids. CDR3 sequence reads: CATYGAGVGELFF. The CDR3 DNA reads TGTGCCACCTACGGCGCGGGTGTCGGGGAGCTGTTTTTT.

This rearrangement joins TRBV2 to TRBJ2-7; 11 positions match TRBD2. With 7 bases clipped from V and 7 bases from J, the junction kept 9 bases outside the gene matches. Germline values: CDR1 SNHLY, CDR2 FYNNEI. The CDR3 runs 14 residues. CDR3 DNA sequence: TGTGCCAGCATAAAATGGCTAGCGGGAGGTGAGCAGTACTTC. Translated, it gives CASIKWLAGGEQYF.

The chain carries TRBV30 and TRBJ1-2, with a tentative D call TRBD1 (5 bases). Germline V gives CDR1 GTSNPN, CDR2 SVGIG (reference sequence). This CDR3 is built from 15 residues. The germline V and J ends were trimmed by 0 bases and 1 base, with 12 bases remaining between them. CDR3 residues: CAWSVRGGSNYGYTF. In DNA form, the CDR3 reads TGTGCCTGGAGTGTACGCGGGGGAAGTAACTATGGCTACACCTTC.